This T cell receptor beta chain was sequenced in a study of human T cells and chemical hapten exposure. Within the library, unique molecular identifiers were attached to each individual cDNA molecule. One entry per CDR3 protein results from TCRdb running MiXCR on the RACE reads. The table shows 300,000 to 450,000 distinct CDR3 sequences, with 4% to 6% occurring only once. Time point given: pre-sensitization, week 0. Treatment reported: therapeutic diphenylcyclopropenone sensitization with weekly scalp DPC. This clonotype was counted at least ten times. The sample in question was whole blood, obtained in connection with sensitization to the hapten diphenylcyclopropenone (DPC). This clonotype was obtained from a woman aged 45 to 65 with alopecia areata. Some clones in this sample may be carry-over from other donors' samples.

CDR3 region: CATDKGGSTETQYF. The CDR3 DNA reads TGTGCCACCGATAAGGGCGGGAGTACGGAGACCCAGTACTTC. V is TRBV15 and J is TRBJ2-5; 7 bases align to TRBD2. This CDR3 comprises 14 residues. CDR1 and CDR2 (germline): LNHNV, YYDKDF (reference sequence). Trimming removed 8 bases from V and 5 bases from J; junction bases left unmatched: 11.